These 22 T cell receptor beta chains were sequenced from one sample in a study of shared clonotypes between healthy human individuals. Cells designated naive CD8 were CD45RO-negative and were positively selected for CCR7, with terminally differentiated effector memory CD45RA+ cells excluded. Sequencing used immunoSEQ multiplex PCR; TCRdb keeps in-frame clones, though not all of them. This sample has approximately 1.9 million clones, with over 85% found just once. Sequencing input: naive CD8+ T cells from PBMCs. Receptors were obtained from a man between 18 and 29 years old in good health. Some clones in this sample may be carry-over from other donors' samples.

The rearrangement uses TRBV28 and TRBJ1-2; D possibly corresponds to TRBD1 (5 bases). Germline V lookup: CDR1 MDHEN, CDR2 SYDVKM. The V end lost 5 bases, the J end lost 6 bases, and 10 bases lay between the germline ends. The CDR3 is 12 amino acids. CDR3 coding DNA: TGTGCCAGCAGTCCAGGGTTGGATGGCTACACCTTC. Its translation: CASSPGLDGYTF.

This rearrangement joins TRBV4-2 to TRBJ1-2; D may be TRBD1 (6 bases). The germline CDR1 and CDR2 sequences are LGHNA and YNFKEQ. Trimming left V 4 bases short and J 0 bases short, with 12 bases between. CDR3 length equals 15 residues. CDR3: CASSPDSSPNYGYTF. CDR3 nucleotide sequence: TGTGCCAGCAGCCCGGACAGCTCTCCTAACTATGGCTACACCTTC.

The V and J genes are TRBV10-3 and TRBJ1-4; no clear D. This CDR3 comprises 12 residues. V was shortened by 4 bases and J by 8 bases, with 8 bases between the two germline ends. Per the germline V gene, CDR1 is ENHRY and CDR2 is SYGVKD. The CDR3 DNA is TGTGCCATCAGTGTGGGAGTCGAAAAACTGTTTTTT. Translated: CAISVGVEKLFF.

To note about this clone: No DNA is shown, since the ends of the CDR3 on it are uncertain; the CDR3 is the one TCRdb lists. The rearrangement uses TRBV6-5 and TRBJ2-1; the table's D call, TRBD2, was not checked against the DNA. The germline gives CDR1 MNHEY, CDR2 SVGAGI. The CDR3 extends over 14 residues, inclusive of both ends. The CDR3 loop reads CASSTSRTSGEQFF.

The rearrangement joins TRBV4-1 to TRBJ2-2; D not resolved. Germline V lookup: CDR1 MGHRA, CDR2 YSYEKL. Deletions cut 3 bases from V and 6 bases from J, with 8 bases between. The CDR3 spans 13 residues. This CDR3 is CASSQPWAGELFF. CDR3 coding DNA: TGCGCCAGCAGCCAGCCTTGGGCCGGGGAGCTGTTTTTT.

V and J are TRBV19 and TRBJ1-4; 7 nucleotides match TRBD1. This CDR3 region has 13 residues. Looked up from germline, CDR1 is LNHDA and CDR2 is SQIVND (reference sequence). V shed 7 bases and J 8 bases; nucleotides not matched to a gene: 7. Here the CDR3 DNA reads TGTGCCAGTACAGACAGGGTAAACGAAAAACTGTTTTTT. Its protein product is CASTDRVNEKLFF.

With regard to this clone: The sample contains more than one DNA sequence encoding this CDR3. The V gene is TRBV28, the J gene TRBJ2-7; D gene ambiguous. The CDR3 extends over 12 amino acids. Germline loops: CDR1 MDHEN, CDR2 SYDVKM. Trimming stripped 5 bases from V and 4 bases from J, with 9 bases between. Written as DNA, the CDR3 is TGTGCCAGCAGTCTCCGCGTATACGAGCAGTACTTC. It specifies CASSLRVYEQYF. The full variable domain, in which reference TRBV28 and TRBJ2-7 provide the parts outside the CDR3, is DVKVTQSSRYLVKRTGEKVFLECVQDMDHENMFWYRQDPGLGLRLIYFSYDVKMKEKGDIPEGYSVSREKKERFSLILESASTNQTSMYLCASSLRVYEQYFGPGTRLTVT.

The chain employs TRBV6-6 and TRBJ1-4, with 11 bases lining up with TRBD1. Trimming at V came to 6 bases and at J to 6 bases, leaving 6 bases not matched to a gene. From germline, CDR1 is MNHNY and CDR2 SVGAGI (reference sequence). This CDR3 has 15 residues. In nucleotides, the CDR3 is TGTGCCAGCAGCCCCGGGACAGGGGGGGATGAAAAACTGTTTTTT. The encoded protein is CASSPGTGGDEKLFF.

The chain joins TRBV10-1 to TRBJ2-2; D unresolved. Deletions cut 8 bases from V and 0 bases from J, with 31 bases between. This CDR3 contains 21 residues. Germline assignment: CDR1 WNHNN and CDR2 SYGVQD (reference sequence). The CDR3 coding sequence is TGCGCCAGCTTACAGAGATCCTTCAGAGGCCGGGCGGCTACGAACACCGGGGAGCTGTTTTTT. Residues: CASLQRSFRGRAATNTGELFF.

Comment on this clone: The same CDR3 arises from other DNA sequences in this sample as well. CDR3: CASRTSGYNEQFF. The CDR3, as DNA: TGTGCCAGCCGGACTAGCGGCTACAATGAGCAGTTCTTC. The chain carries TRBV19 and TRBJ2-1, with TRBD2 identical over 10 bases. CDR1 is LNHDA and CDR2 is SQIVND in the germline V gene (reference sequence). V shed 9 bases, J shed 3 bases, and the junction held 2 bases outside the gene matches. The CDR3 totals 13 residues. Filled out from reference TRBV19 and TRBJ2-1, the complete variable domain reads DGGITQSPKYLFRKEGQNVTLSCEQNLNHDAMYWYRQDPGQGLRLIYYSQIVNDFQKGDIAEGYSVSREKKESFPLTVTSAQKNPTAFYLCASRTSGYNEQFFGPGTRLTVL.

The chain links TRBV6-4 to TRBJ2-3; 8 bases match TRBD2. Germline CDR1 reads MRHNA; CDR2 reads SNTAGT. This CDR3 is built from 15 residues. The ends lost 5 bases at V and 2 bases at J; junction bases unmatched: 6. The CDR3 sequence is CASSFSGDFTDTQYF. DNA of the CDR3: TGTGCCAGCAGTTTTAGCGGGGACTTCACAGATACGCAGTATTTT.

In its sample, this clone was seen once. For the CDR3, the DNA is TGTGCCAGCAGTTTATCGTTGGGGACAGGGGCTTTCTTT. It yields the protein CASSLSLGTGAFF. The chain is built from TRBV27 and TRBJ1-1; TRBD1 matches 9 bases. The CDR3 covers 13 residues. From germline, CDR1 is MNHEY and CDR2 SMNVEV (reference sequence). Unmatched junction bases numbered 4, after V lost 0 bases and J lost 11 bases.

The J gene is TRBJ2-1, the V gene TRBV7-9; D possibly corresponds to TRBD1 (6 bases). In germline, CDR1 is SEHNR, CDR2 FQNEAQ (reference sequence). Between the trimmed V and J ends, which lost 8 bases and 3 bases, there was a span of 14 bases. The CDR3 extends over 14 amino acids. CDR3: CASGWGQFYNEQFF. CDR3 nucleotides: TGTGCCAGCGGCTGGGGGCAGTTCTACAATGAGCAGTTCTTC.

The chain employs TRBV19 and TRBJ2-1; D tentatively fits TRBD1 or TRBD2 (5 bases each). There are 18 residues in the CDR3. V shed 6 bases and J shed 7 bases, with 28 bases lying between them. The germline gives CDR1 LNHDA, CDR2 SQIVND (reference sequence). As DNA, the CDR3 is TGTGCCAGTAGCAATTCCATAGGGACGGGCCCTCTAAATAATGAGCAGTTCTTC. Encoded protein: CASSNSIGTGPLNNEQFF. The full variable domain, completed using reference TRBV19 and TRBJ2-1, is DGGITQSPKYLFRKEGQNVTLSCEQNLNHDAMYWYRQDPGQGLRLIYYSQIVNDFQKGDIAEGYSVSREKKESFPLTVTSAQKNPTAFYLCASSNSIGTGPLNNEQFFGPGTRLTVL.

J is TRBJ2-7 and V is TRBV15; D gene unclear. Germline values: CDR1 LNHNV, CDR2 YYDKDF (reference sequence). Between the trimmed V and J ends, which lost 0 bases and 3 bases, there was a span of 12 bases. The CDR3 is 15 amino acids. The DNA of the CDR3 is TGTGCCACCAGCAGAGATCGGCGGCAGGTCTACGAGCAGTACTTC. This encodes CATSRDRRQVYEQYF. The complete variable domain, with remaining parts taken from reference TRBV15 and TRBJ2-7, reads DAMVIQNPRYQVTQFGKPVTLSCSQTLNHNVMYWYQQKSSQAPKLLFHYYDKDFNNEADTPDNFQSRRPNTSFCFLDIRSPGLGDTAMYLCATSRDRRQVYEQYFGPGTRLTVT.

The J gene is TRBJ2-1, the V gene TRBV4-2, with 7 positions matching TRBD2. Germline CDR1 LGHNA, CDR2 YNFKEQ. The CDR3 consists of 15 residues. Germline trimming cut 4 bases from V and 6 bases from J; bases unmatched to any gene: 9. CDR3 sequence (DNA): TGTGCCAGCAGCCTTCCTGGACTAGTTCGCAATGAGCAGTTCTTC. This codes for CASSLPGLVRNEQFF.

The chain employs TRBV19 and TRBJ2-1; 7 bases align to TRBD2. The V gene end was trimmed by 0 bases and the J gene end by 3 bases; junction bases not matched to a gene: 5. The germline CDR1 and CDR2 sequences are LNHDA and SQIVND (reference sequence). The CDR3 spans 16 residues. The CDR3 DNA follows: TGTGCCAGTAGTATAGAGCCGTGGGAGGGCTACAATGAGCAGTTCTTC. Translated, it gives CASSIEPWEGYNEQFF.

The gene calls are TRBV19 and TRBJ2-1, with 7 positions matching TRBD2. V lost 10 bases and J lost 8; bases outside the gene matches: 8. Germline values: CDR1 LNHDA, CDR2 SQIVND (reference sequence). The CDR3 sequence is 12 residues long. CDR3 region: CATHSGWDEQFF. The CDR3 DNA sequence: TGTGCCACCCATAGCGGGTGGGATGAGCAGTTCTTC.

The chain links TRBV25-1 to TRBJ2-5, with 14 bases that match TRBD2. The length of the CDR3 is 18 residues. V was pared by 0 bases and J by 3 bases, with 6 bases of the junction left unmatched. Germline V lookup: CDR1 MGHDK, CDR2 SYGVNS. CDR3: CASSEYLGLAGAEETQYF. Written as DNA, the CDR3 is TGTGCCAGCAGTGAATATTTGGGACTAGCGGGAGCAGAAGAGACCCAGTACTTC.

The chain uses TRBV9 and TRBJ1-2, with D maybe TRBD1 (6 bases). The germline V gene encodes CDR1 SGDLS and CDR2 YYNGEE. CDR3 length: 15 amino acids. V was clipped by 4 bases and J by 4 bases, with 17 bases between them. This chain's CDR3 is CASSPTGTIGYGYTF. In nucleotides, the CDR3 is TGTGCCAGCAGCCCGACCGGGACAATCGGCTATGGCTACACCTTC.

The chain is built from TRBV7-9 and TRBJ2-7; 7 bases map to TRBD1. The CDR3 extends over 16 amino acids. V dropped 2 bases and J dropped 2; count of bases not matched to a gene: 9. CDR1 SEHNR and CDR2 FQNEAQ come from the germline V gene (reference sequence). CDR3 loop: CASSLRSRDSTYEQYF. The CDR3 nucleotides are TGTGCCAGCAGCTTACGTTCCCGGGACAGCACCTACGAGCAGTACTTC. Variable domain in full (rest from reference TRBV7-9 and TRBJ2-7): DTGVSQNPRHKITKRGQNVTFRCDPISEHNRLYWYRQTLGQGPEFLTYFQNEAQLEKSRLLSDRFSAERPKGSFSTLEIQRTEQGDSAMYLCASSLRSRDSTYEQYFGPGTRLTVT.

The chain has TRBV2 and TRBJ2-7; D is unresolved. The germline V gene encodes CDR1 SNHLY and CDR2 FYNNEI. The V and J ends lost 3 bases and 2 bases respectively, with 14 bases between them. The CDR3 is 15 amino acids. In DNA, the CDR3 is TGTGCCAGCAGTGACCCGGTGCTGAGAACCTACGAGCAGTACTTC. It yields the protein CASSDPVLRTYEQYF. Complete variable domain (other parts from reference TRBV2 and TRBJ2-7): EPEVTQTPSHQVTQMGQEVILRCVPISNHLYFYWYRQILGQKVEFLVSFYNNEISEKSEIFDDQFSVERPDGSNFTLKIRSTKLEDSAMYFCASSDPVLRTYEQYFGPGTRLTVT.